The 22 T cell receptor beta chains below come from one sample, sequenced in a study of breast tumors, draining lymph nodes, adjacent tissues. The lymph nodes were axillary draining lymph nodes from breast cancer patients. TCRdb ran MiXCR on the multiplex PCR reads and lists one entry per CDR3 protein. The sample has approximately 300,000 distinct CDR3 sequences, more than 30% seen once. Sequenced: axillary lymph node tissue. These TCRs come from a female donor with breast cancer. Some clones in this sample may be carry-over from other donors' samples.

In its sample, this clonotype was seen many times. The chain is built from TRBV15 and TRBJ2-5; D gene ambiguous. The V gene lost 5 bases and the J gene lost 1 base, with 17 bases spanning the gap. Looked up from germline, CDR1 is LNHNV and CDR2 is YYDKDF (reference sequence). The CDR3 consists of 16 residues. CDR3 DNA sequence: TGTGCCACCAGCCCCGGGCTGGGCGCCTTCCAAGAGACCCAGTACTTC. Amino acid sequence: CATSPGLGAFQETQYF.

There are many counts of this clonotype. CDR3 sequence reads: CASSYLGSTDTQYF. As DNA, the CDR3 is TGTGCCAGCAGCTATCTAGGGTCCACAGATACGCAGTATTTT. V usage is TRBV7-9 and J usage is TRBJ2-3; no firm D call. Germline lookup yields CDR1 SEHNR and CDR2 FQNEAQ (reference sequence). Trimming removed 4 bases from V and 2 bases from J, with 10 bases in between. The CDR3 consists of 14 residues.

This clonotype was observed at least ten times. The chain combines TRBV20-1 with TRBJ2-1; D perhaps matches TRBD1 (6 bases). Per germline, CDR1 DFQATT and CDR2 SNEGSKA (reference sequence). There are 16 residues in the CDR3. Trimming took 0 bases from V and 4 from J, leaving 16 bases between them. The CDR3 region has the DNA TGCAGTGCTAGAGAGTCAAGGGGGATGAGGTACAATGAGCAGTTCTTC. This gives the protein CSARESRGMRYNEQFF.

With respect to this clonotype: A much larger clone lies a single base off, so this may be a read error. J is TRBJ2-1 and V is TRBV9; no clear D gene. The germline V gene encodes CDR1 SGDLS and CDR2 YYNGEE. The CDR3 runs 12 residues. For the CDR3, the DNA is TGTGCCGGCAGCGTCTCTGACAATGAGCAGTTCTTC. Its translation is CAGSVSDNEQFF.

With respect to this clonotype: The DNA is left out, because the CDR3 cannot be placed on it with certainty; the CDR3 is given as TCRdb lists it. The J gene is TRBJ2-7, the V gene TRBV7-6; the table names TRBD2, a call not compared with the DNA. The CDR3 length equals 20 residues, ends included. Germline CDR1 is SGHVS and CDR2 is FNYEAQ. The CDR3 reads CASSFYICSALTSGSYEQYF.

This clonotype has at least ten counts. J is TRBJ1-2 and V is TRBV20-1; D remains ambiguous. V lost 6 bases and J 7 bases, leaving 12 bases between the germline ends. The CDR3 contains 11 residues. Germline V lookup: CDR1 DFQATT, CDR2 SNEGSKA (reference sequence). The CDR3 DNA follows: TGCAGTGCCGCGAAGTATTCTGGCTACACCTTC. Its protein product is CSAAKYSGYTF.

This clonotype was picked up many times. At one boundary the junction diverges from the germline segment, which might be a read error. Here the CDR3 DNA reads TGTGCCAGCAGTATAGCGGGAGGGAGCTCCTACAATGAGCAGTTCTTC. Its translation is CASSIAGGSSYNEQFF. The V gene is TRBV12-3 or TRBV12-4, the J gene TRBJ2-1, with TRBD2 matching 11 bases. The CDR3 extends over 16 amino acids.

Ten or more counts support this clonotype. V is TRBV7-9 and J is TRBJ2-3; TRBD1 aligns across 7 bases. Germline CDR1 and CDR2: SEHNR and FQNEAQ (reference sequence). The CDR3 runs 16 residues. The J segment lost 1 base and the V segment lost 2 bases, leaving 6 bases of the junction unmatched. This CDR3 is CASSLPRQGGTDTQYF. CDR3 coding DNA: TGTGCCAGCAGCTTACCGAGACAGGGAGGCACAGATACGCAGTATTTT.

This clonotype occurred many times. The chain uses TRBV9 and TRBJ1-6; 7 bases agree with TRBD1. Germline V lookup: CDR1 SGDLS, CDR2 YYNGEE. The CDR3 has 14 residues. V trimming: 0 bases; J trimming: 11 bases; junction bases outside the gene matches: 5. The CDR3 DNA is TGTGCCAGCAGCGTAGAGGGACAGCAAGCACCCCTCCACTTT. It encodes CASSVEGQQAPLHF.

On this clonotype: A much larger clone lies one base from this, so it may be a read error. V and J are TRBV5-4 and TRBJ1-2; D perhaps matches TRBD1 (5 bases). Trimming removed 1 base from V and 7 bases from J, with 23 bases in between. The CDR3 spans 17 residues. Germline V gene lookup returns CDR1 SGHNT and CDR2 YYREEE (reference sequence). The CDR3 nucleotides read TGTGCCAGCAGCTTGCGGCCTTATGACAAGGGGCCGCCTGGCTACACCTTC. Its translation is CASSLRPYDKGPPGYTF.

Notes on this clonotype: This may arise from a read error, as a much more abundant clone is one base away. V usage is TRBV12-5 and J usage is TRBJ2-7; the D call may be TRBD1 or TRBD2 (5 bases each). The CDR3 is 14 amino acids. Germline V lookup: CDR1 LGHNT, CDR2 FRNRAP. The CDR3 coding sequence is TGTGCTAGTGGGAGGGACGGTAGCTCCTACGGGCAGTACTTC. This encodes CASGRDGSSYGQYF.

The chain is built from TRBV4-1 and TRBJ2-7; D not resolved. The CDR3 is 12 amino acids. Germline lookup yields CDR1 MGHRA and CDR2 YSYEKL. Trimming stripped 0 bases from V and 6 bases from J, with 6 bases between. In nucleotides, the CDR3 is TGCGCCAGCAGCCAAGATGTACGCGAGCAGTACTTC. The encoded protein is CASSQDVREQYF.

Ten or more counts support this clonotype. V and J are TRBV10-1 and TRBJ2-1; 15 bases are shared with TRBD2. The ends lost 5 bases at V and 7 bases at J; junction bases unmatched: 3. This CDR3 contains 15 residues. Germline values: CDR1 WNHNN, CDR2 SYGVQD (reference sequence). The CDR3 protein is CASSSGLAGGNEQFF. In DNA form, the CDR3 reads TGCGCCAGCAGTTCAGGACTAGCGGGAGGGAATGAGCAGTTCTTC.

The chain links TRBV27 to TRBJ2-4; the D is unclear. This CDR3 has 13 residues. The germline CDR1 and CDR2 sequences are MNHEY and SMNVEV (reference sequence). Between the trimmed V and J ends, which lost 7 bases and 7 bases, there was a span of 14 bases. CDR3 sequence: CASIDFSTNIQYF. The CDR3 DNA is TGTGCCAGCATAGATTTTAGTACCAACATTCAGTACTTC.

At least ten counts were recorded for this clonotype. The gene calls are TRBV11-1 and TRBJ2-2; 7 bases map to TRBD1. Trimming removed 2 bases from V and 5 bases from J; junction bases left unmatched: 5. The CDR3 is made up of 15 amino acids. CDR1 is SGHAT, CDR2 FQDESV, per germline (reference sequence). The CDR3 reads CASSLLQGTTGELFF. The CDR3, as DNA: TGTGCCAGCAGCTTACTACAGGGGACAACCGGGGAGCTGTTTTTT.

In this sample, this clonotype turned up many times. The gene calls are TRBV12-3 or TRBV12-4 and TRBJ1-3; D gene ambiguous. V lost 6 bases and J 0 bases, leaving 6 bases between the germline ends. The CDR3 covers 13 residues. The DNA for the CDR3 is TGTGCCAGCAGCCAGAACTCTGGAAACACCATATATTTT. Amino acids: CASSQNSGNTIYF.

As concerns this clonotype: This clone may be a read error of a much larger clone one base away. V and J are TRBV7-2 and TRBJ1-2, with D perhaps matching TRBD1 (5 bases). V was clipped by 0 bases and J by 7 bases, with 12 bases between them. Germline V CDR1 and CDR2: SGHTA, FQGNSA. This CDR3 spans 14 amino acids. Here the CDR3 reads CASSLAGGPSGYTF. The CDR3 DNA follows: TGTGCCAGCAGCTTAGCGGGGGGACCTTCTGGCTACACCTTC.

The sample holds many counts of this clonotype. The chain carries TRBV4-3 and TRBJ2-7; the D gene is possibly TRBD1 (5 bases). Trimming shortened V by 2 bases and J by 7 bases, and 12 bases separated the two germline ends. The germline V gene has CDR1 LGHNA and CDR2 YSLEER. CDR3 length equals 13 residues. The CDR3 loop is CASSQRDSREQYF. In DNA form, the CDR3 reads TGCGCCAGCAGCCAACGCGACAGCCGGGAGCAGTACTTC.

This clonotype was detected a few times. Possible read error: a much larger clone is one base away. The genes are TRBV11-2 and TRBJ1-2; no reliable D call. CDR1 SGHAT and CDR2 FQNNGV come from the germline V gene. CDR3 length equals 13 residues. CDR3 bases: TGTGCCAGCAGCCCCGGTTCGAACTCTGGCTACACCTTC. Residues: CASSPGSNSGYTF. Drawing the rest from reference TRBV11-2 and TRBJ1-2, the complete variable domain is EAGVAQSPRYKIIEKRQSVAFWCNPISGHATLYWYQQILGQGPKLLIQFQNNGVVDDSQLPKDRFSAERLKGVDSTLKIQPAKLEDSAVYLCASSPGSNSGYTFGSGTRLTVV.

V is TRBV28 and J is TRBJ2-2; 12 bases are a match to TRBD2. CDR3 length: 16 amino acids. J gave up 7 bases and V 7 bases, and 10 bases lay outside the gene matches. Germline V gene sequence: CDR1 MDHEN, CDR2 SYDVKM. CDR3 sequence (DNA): TGTGCCAGCACCAGGACTAGCGGGATCGATGGCGGGGAGCTGTTTTTT. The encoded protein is CASTRTSGIDGGELFF.

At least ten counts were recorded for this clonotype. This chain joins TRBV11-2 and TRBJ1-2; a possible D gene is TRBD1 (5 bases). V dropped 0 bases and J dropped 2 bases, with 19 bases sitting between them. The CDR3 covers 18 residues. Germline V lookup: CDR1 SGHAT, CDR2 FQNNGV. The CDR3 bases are TGTGCCAGCAGCTTAGATCCGGGACGGGCTAATCGAAACTATGGCTACACCTTC. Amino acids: CASSLDPGRANRNYGYTF.

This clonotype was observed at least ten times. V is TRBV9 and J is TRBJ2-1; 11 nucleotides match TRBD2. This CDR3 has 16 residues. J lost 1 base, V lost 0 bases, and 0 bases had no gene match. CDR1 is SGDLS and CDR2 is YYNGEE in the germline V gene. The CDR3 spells CASSVGLAGSYNEQFF. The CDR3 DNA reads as TGTGCCAGCAGCGTAGGACTAGCGGGATCCTACAATGAGCAGTTCTTC.